The entry that follows covers one T cell receptor beta chain sequence. Its antigen is not known. This record comes from a study of T-cell memory formation after mild COVID-19. Study context: TCR clusters were largely donor specific.

Regarding the study as a whole: Some clones that responded were present in memory (sampled pre-infection), which suggests cross-reactive memory joined. Balance between CD4 and CD8 was seen in clones contracting day 15 to 85, and a CD4+ lean was seen in later expanders.

The CDR3 has 12 residues. With 6 bases removed from V and 9 bases from J, the gap between germline ends came to 11 bases. TCRdb fed the 5' RACE reads into MiXCR, producing one record per CDR3 protein. The table shows about 350,000 distinct CDR3 sequences, with around 13% occurring only once. The source of this sequence is a man aged 18 to 30 who had mild COVID-19 (a few samples of this study predate the infection). Cell type and time point are not known. The V gene is TRBV12-3 or TRBV12-4, the J gene TRBJ1-4; D gene unclear. Material for sequencing was PBMCs or a T cell subset sorted from them (not recorded which). Here the CDR3 DNA reads TGTGCCAGCAGCTCCCTCCCGCAAAAACTGTTTTTT. Translating it yields CASSSLPQKLFF.